This record covers a single T cell receptor beta chain. What it recognizes is unknown. The data originate from a study of cytomegalovirus exposure and HLA in healthy donors. Study summary: Genetic ancestry analysis placed 81% of the 400 or so donors that were genotyped in the Caucasian-associated cluster.

There are 15 residues in the CDR3. Germline CDR1 reads MNHNS; CDR2 reads SASEGT. J was trimmed by 0 bases and V by 8 bases; bases with no gene match: 8. It was with 60 Vbeta and 13 Jbeta primers that the PCR ran. Clones were read by immunoSEQ multiplex PCR, and TCRdb kept only the in-frame ones, dropping some. This sample's clone table lists fewer than 110,000 clones. Study-level points and caveats: Three of the chains that were CMV-associated were confirmed in vitro to be specific for CMV antigens. Some segments of the V type, notably TRBV6-2 and TRBV6-3, were excluded as indistinguishable.

J is TRBJ2-3 and V is TRBV6-1; 7 nucleotides match TRBD2. The clonotype comes from a middle-aged man in good health and CMV-seronegative. The sequencing input was PBMCs. CDR3 loop: CASRWGEGSTDTQYF. DNA for the CDR3: TGTGCCAGCCGGTGGGGGGAGGGAAGCACAGATACGCAGTATTTT.